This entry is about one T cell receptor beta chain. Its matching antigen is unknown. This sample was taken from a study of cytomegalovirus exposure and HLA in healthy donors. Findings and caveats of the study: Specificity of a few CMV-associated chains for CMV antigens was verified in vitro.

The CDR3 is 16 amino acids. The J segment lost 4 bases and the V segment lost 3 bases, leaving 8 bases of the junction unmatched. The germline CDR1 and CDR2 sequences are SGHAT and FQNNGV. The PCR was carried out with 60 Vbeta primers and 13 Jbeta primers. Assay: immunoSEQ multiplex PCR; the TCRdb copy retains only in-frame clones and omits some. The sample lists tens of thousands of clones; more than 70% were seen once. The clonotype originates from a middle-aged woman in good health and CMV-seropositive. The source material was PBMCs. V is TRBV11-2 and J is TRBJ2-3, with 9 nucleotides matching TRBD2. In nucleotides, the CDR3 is TGTGCCAGCAGCTTCGGCGGGGGGGCTTTTTCAGATACGCAGTATTTT. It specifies CASSFGGGAFSDTQYF.